A single sample is the source of the 31 T cell receptor beta chains below, sequenced in a study of T cell responses to AZD1222 COVID-19 vaccine. Using immunoSEQ multiplex PCR, the repertoire was profiled, and TCRdb retains in-frame clones only, with some absent. The top ten clones hold under 25% of a sample with 130,000 or so clones, under 90% of them seen once. Sequencing was performed on peripheral blood, taken on day 0 of AZD1222 vaccination. These receptor sequences come from an adult in good health.

This chain uses TRBV5-4 with TRBJ2-7; TRBD1 matches 8 bases. The germline gives CDR1 SGHNT, CDR2 YYREEE (reference sequence). This CDR3 has 14 residues. After removal of 4 bases from V and 1 base from J, the junction contained 4 bases not matched to a gene. The CDR3 sequence: CASSPGGASYEQYF. CDR3 nucleotide sequence: TGTGCCAGCAGCCCAGGGGGCGCGTCCTACGAGCAGTACTTC.

The chain has TRBV29-1 and TRBJ1-5, with D maybe TRBD1 (5 bases). Germline-derived CDR1 and CDR2 are SQVTM and ANQGSEA. The CDR3 loop spans 21 amino acids. Trimming cost V 2 bases and J 0 bases, with 29 bases left between them. CDR3 sequence: CSVESTHTGTGRPNSNQPQHF. CDR3 in DNA: TGCAGCGTTGAATCAACACATACCGGGACGGGGAGACCTAATAGCAATCAGCCCCAGCATTTT.

The V and J genes are TRBV28 and TRBJ2-7; 11 bases map to TRBD2. Looked up from germline, CDR1 is MDHEN and CDR2 is SYDVKM. The CDR3 is 13 amino acids. V shed 3 bases, J shed 7 bases, and the junction held 2 bases outside the gene matches. DNA for the CDR3: TGTGCCAGCAGTTTTCGACTAGCGGGGGAGCAGTACTTC. Translation: CASSFRLAGEQYF. Combining the CDR3 with reference TRBV28 and TRBJ2-7 gives the whole variable domain DVKVTQSSRYLVKRTGEKVFLECVQDMDHENMFWYRQDPGLGLRLIYFSYDVKMKEKGDIPEGYSVSREKKERFSLILESASTNQTSMYLCASSFRLAGEQYFGPGTRLTVT.

The rearrangement joins TRBV7-9 to TRBJ1-3; D may be TRBD1 (5 bases). This CDR3 region has 17 residues. CDR1 and CDR2 from the germline V gene are SEHNR and FQNEAQ (reference sequence). Trimming removed 6 bases from V and 5 bases from J, with 23 bases in between. CDR3 loop: CASSNTWGGKRRNTIYF. CDR3 DNA sequence: TGTGCCAGCAGTAACACCTGGGGGGGTAAAAGAAGAAACACCATATATTTT.

The sample holds a few counts of this clone. The sample carries other DNA sequences with the same CDR3. The genes are TRBV7-9 and TRBJ2-7; no definite D call. The CDR3 is 12 amino acids. The germline CDR1 and CDR2 sequences are SEHNR and FQNEAQ (reference sequence). V was cut by 5 bases and J by 0 bases, with 5 bases left in between. CDR3 region: CASSPGSYEQYF. CDR3 nucleotides: TGTGCCAGCAGCCCCGGCTCCTACGAGCAGTACTTC.

This chain joins TRBV6-4 and TRBJ1-1; TRBD1 is a possible D gene (5 bases). V was clipped by 0 bases and J by 0 bases, with 8 bases between them. The V gene's germline CDR1 is MRHNA and CDR2 SNTAGT. The CDR3 is 15 residues long. As DNA, the CDR3 is TGTGCCAGCAGTGACTCGAGACAGTTGAACACTGAAGCTTTCTTT. This sequence encodes CASSDSRQLNTEAFF.

This chain connects TRBV11-2 to TRBJ1-2; 10 bases fit TRBD1. Losses at the gene ends were 3 bases for V and 3 bases for J; bases not matched to a gene: 10. This CDR3 has 17 residues. Looked up from germline, CDR1 is SGHAT and CDR2 is FQNNGV. The CDR3 region is CASSFSSDRGPYYGYTF. CDR3 coding DNA: TGTGCCAGCAGCTTTAGCTCTGACAGGGGGCCATACTATGGCTACACCTTC.

The chain recombines TRBV5-1 with TRBJ2-1, with D maybe TRBD2 (5 bases). The CDR3 totals 14 residues. Per the germline V gene, CDR1 is SGHRS and CDR2 is YFSETQ. Deletions cut 1 base from V and 5 bases from J, with 10 bases between. The CDR3 DNA reads as TGCGCCAGCAGCTTGTTCGAGCGGAACAATGAGCAGTTCTTC. It is translated as CASSLFERNNEQFF. Complete variable domain (other parts from reference TRBV5-1 and TRBJ2-1): KAGVTQTPRYLIKTRGQQVTLSCSPISGHRSVSWYQQTPGQGLQFLFEYFSETQRNKGNFPGRFSGRQFSNSRSEMNVSTLELGDSALYLCASSLFERNNEQFFGPGTRLTVL.

V and J are TRBV5-1 and TRBJ1-1, with 7 bases aligning to TRBD1. The trim removed 2 bases at V and 6 bases at J, leaving 1 base unmatched. The CDR3 is made up of 12 amino acids. The germline V gene encodes CDR1 SGHRS and CDR2 YFSETQ. CDR3 residues: CASSLQGPEAFF. CDR3 DNA sequence: TGCGCCAGCAGCTTACAGGGGCCTGAAGCTTTCTTT.

The gene calls are TRBV5-1 and TRBJ2-3; D may be TRBD2 (6 bases). The germline V and J ends were trimmed by 1 base and 2 bases, with 11 bases remaining between them. There are 15 residues in the CDR3. Looked up from germline, CDR1 is SGHRS and CDR2 is YFSETQ. CDR3 region: CASSLSGLFTDTQYF. The CDR3 nucleotides are TGCGCCAGCAGCTTGTCCGGACTATTCACAGATACGCAGTATTTT. Supplemented by reference TRBV5-1 and TRBJ2-3, the full variable domain reads KAGVTQTPRYLIKTRGQQVTLSCSPISGHRSVSWYQQTPGQGLQFLFEYFSETQRNKGNFPGRFSGRQFSNSRSEMNVSTLELGDSALYLCASSLSGLFTDTQYFGPGTRLTVL.

The chain combines TRBV7-6 with TRBJ1-2, with TRBD1 matching 7 bases. Germline V gene sequence: CDR1 SGHVS, CDR2 FNYEAQ. The CDR3 consists of 15 residues. V lost 1 base to trimming and J lost 3 bases; unmatched junction nucleotides: 5. CDR3 in amino acids: CASSLGTGSDYGYTF. The CDR3 nucleotides are TGTGCCAGCAGCTTAGGGACAGGCTCTGACTATGGCTACACCTTC.

In its sample, this clone was seen once. The J gene is TRBJ2-7, the V gene TRBV4-1; TRBD1 matches at 9 bases. The germline V gene encodes CDR1 MGHRA and CDR2 YSYEKL. With 6 bases clipped from V and 4 bases from J, the junction kept 10 bases outside the gene matches. CDR3 size: 15 residues. The CDR3 loop reads CASSPAGQGGYEQYF. The CDR3 coding sequence is TGCGCCAGCAGTCCAGCGGGACAGGGCGGTTACGAGCAGTACTTC.

The chain uses TRBV6-5 and TRBJ1-4, with 8 nucleotides matching TRBD1. Germline CDR1 MNHEY, CDR2 SVGAGI. V lost 6 bases, J lost 10 bases, and 10 bases stayed unmatched. The CDR3 length is 14 residues. The CDR3 nucleotides read TGTGCCAGCAGCACCGGGACAGGTGGTCGAAAACTGTTTTTT. It is translated as CASSTGTGGRKLFF.

The gene calls are TRBV11-2 and TRBJ1-1; no firm D call. Germline V gene data show CDR1 as SGHAT and CDR2 as FQNNGV. This CDR3 contains 14 residues. Trimming took 4 bases from V and 1 from J, leaving 10 bases between them. CDR3 nucleotides: TGTGCCAGCAGCTCACAAGCCGGGAACACTGAAGCTTTCTTT. It encodes CASSSQAGNTEAFF.

CDR3 sequence reads: CASNRADTEAFF. The CDR3 nucleotides are TGTGCCAGCAACCGGGCGGACACTGAAGCTTTCTTT. The rearrangement joins TRBV6-6 to TRBJ1-1; D not certain. Deletions cut 7 bases from V and 3 bases from J, with 9 bases between. Looked up from germline, CDR1 is MNHNY and CDR2 is SVGAGI (reference sequence). The CDR3 length is 12 residues.

V and J are TRBV28 and TRBJ1-2; D is uncertain. CDR1 is MDHEN, CDR2 SYDVKM, per germline. The CDR3 consists of 15 residues. V gave up 5 bases and J gave up 5 bases, with 18 bases separating them. CDR3 DNA: TGTGCCAGCAGTCCCCCCCCAGGACTCATGTATGGCTACACCTTC. Translated: CASSPPPGLMYGYTF.

The rearrangement uses TRBV27 and TRBJ1-1; D is ambiguous. V lost 3 bases and J 4 bases, leaving 9 bases between the germline ends. Looked up from germline, CDR1 is MNHEY and CDR2 is SMNVEV (reference sequence). This CDR3 is built from 13 residues. The CDR3 here is CASSFLGSTEAFF. CDR3 bases: TGTGCCAGCAGTTTCCTCGGGAGCACTGAAGCTTTCTTT.

A few counts support this clone. The chain recombines TRBV2 with TRBJ1-2; D remains unclear. The CDR3 runs to 13 residues. Trimming stripped 6 bases from V and 7 bases from J, with 15 bases between. Germline loops: CDR1 SNHLY, CDR2 FYNNEI. CDR3: CASRATGLGGYTF. DNA of the CDR3: TGTGCCAGCAGAGCGACGGGTCTGGGTGGCTACACCTTC.

The J gene is TRBJ1-1, the V gene TRBV5-5, with D unclear. The CDR3 extends over 14 amino acids. V lost 0 bases, J lost 4 bases, and 10 bases lay in between. Germline CDR1 and CDR2: SGHKS and YYEKEE (reference sequence). In DNA form, the CDR3 reads TGTGCCAGCAGCTTGGCCGAGGGAGGCACTGAAGCTTTCTTT. Translated, it gives CASSLAEGGTEAFF.

The chain links TRBV18 to TRBJ1-1, with a possible D match to TRBD1 (6 bases). Per the germline V gene, CDR1 is KGHSH and CDR2 is LQKENI. Trimming removed 0 bases from V and 5 bases from J, with 16 bases in between. CDR3 length: 16 amino acids. The CDR3 reads CASSPPAGGGNTEAFF. In DNA form, the CDR3 reads TGTGCCAGCTCACCACCGGCCGGAGGGGGGAATACTGAAGCTTTCTTT.

This clone was seen once. This rearrangement joins TRBV28 to TRBJ2-3; D remains unclear. V was trimmed by 3 bases and J by 0 bases, leaving 13 bases between them. The CDR3 extends over 16 amino acids. Germline CDR1 MDHEN, CDR2 SYDVKM. The CDR3: CASSFAAEISTDTQYF. CDR3 DNA sequence: TGTGCCAGCAGTTTCGCGGCCGAAATTAGCACAGATACGCAGTATTTT. Full variable domain (remainder filled in from reference TRBV28 and TRBJ2-3): DVKVTQSSRYLVKRTGEKVFLECVQDMDHENMFWYRQDPGLGLRLIYFSYDVKMKEKGDIPEGYSVSREKKERFSLILESASTNQTSMYLCASSFAAEISTDTQYFGPGTRLTVL.

V usage is TRBV28 and J usage is TRBJ1-3; D gene uncertain. The CDR3 spans 14 residues. Per the germline V gene, CDR1 is MDHEN and CDR2 is SYDVKM. The V end lost 9 bases, the J end lost 0 bases, and 12 bases lay between the germline ends. DNA for the CDR3: TGTGCCAGTGGTAGACCGAGCTCTGGAAACACCATATATTTT. Its protein is CASGRPSSGNTIYF.

This chain links TRBV21-1 with TRBJ1-1; the listed D gene, TRBD1, was not tested against the DNA. TRBV21-1 is a pseudogene segment. The length of the CDR3 is 15 residues. The CDR3 DNA sequence: TGTGCCAGCATCCGACCCCAGGGGATGAACACTGAAGCTTTCTTT. Its protein is CASIRPQGMNTEAFF.

The gene calls are TRBV20-1 and TRBJ1-5; D is ambiguous. Trimming took off 3 bases at V and 4 bases at J, with 7 bases between the two ends. Germline V gives CDR1 DFQATT, CDR2 SNEGSKA (reference sequence). The CDR3 extends over 12 amino acids. This chain's CDR3 is CSASPGNQPQHF. Written as DNA, the CDR3 is TGCAGTGCTAGTCCCGGAAATCAGCCCCAGCATTTT.

V usage is TRBV28 and J usage is TRBJ2-1; a weak D match, TRBD1 (5 bases). V lost 6 bases, J lost 3 bases, and 24 bases lay in between. Germline V gives CDR1 MDHEN, CDR2 SYDVKM. The CDR3 spans 18 residues. CDR3 loop: CASRITLMGKGHYNEQFF. CDR3 in DNA: TGTGCCAGCAGAATTACCCTCATGGGAAAGGGGCACTACAATGAGCAGTTCTTC.

Of note for this clone: Other DNA sequences in this sample translate to the same CDR3. The chain has TRBV7-9 and TRBJ1-3; D remains unclear. Germline-derived CDR1 and CDR2 are SEHNR and FQNEAQ (reference sequence). V was pared by 5 bases and J by 1 base, with 3 bases between. The CDR3 has 12 amino acids. The CDR3 loop reads CASSLSGNTIYF. DNA of the CDR3: TGTGCCAGCAGCCTGTCTGGAAACACCATATATTTT.

This clone has a handful of counts. The chain links TRBV19 to TRBJ2-3, with D unclear. Trimming removed 4 bases from V and 0 bases from J, with 8 bases in between. Germline CDR1 is LNHDA and CDR2 is SQIVND (reference sequence). The CDR3 is made up of 14 amino acids. CDR3 sequence reads: CASSTQGSTDTQYF. For the CDR3, the DNA is TGTGCCAGTAGTACCCAAGGGAGCACAGATACGCAGTATTTT. Full variable domain (remainder filled in from reference TRBV19 and TRBJ2-3): DGGITQSPKYLFRKEGQNVTLSCEQNLNHDAMYWYRQDPGQGLRLIYYSQIVNDFQKGDIAEGYSVSREKKESFPLTVTSAQKNPTAFYLCASSTQGSTDTQYFGPGTRLTVL.

This chain connects TRBV4-3 to TRBJ2-7; D unclear. Between the trimmed V and J ends, which lost 4 bases and 1 base, there was a span of 14 bases. The CDR3 contains 15 residues. The V gene's germline CDR1 is LGHNA and CDR2 YSLEER. The CDR3 sequence is CASSPGRYISYEQYF. CDR3 DNA sequence: TGCGCCAGCAGCCCTGGACGGTACATTTCCTACGAGCAGTACTTC.

V gene TRBV2 combines with J gene TRBJ1-4; possibly TRBD1 for D (5 bases). Germline lookup yields CDR1 SNHLY and CDR2 FYNNEI. The CDR3 is made up of 15 amino acids. The V and J ends lost 6 bases and 5 bases respectively, with 16 bases between them. The CDR3 DNA reads as TGTGCCAGCAGCGGGGACGTCGGCGGGAATGAAAAACTGTTTTTT. This encodes CASSGDVGGNEKLFF.

CDR3 residues: CASSPSLDGDNEQFF. For the CDR3, the DNA is TGTGCCAGCAGCCCGAGCCTGGACGGGGACAATGAGCAGTTCTTC. J is TRBJ2-1 and V is TRBV3-1 (or the pseudogene TRBV3-2); possibly TRBD2 for D (5 bases). This CDR3 is 15 amino acids long. CDR1 and CDR2 from the germline V gene are LGHDT and YNNKEL (reference sequence). Trimming removed 4 bases from V and 5 bases from J, with 15 bases in between.

This clone was found once. The rearrangement joins TRBV28 to TRBJ2-7; 8 bases line up with TRBD2. J lost 0 bases, V lost 1 base, and 5 bases had no gene match. CDR1 is MDHEN, CDR2 SYDVKM, per germline. CDR3 size: 16 residues. The CDR3 spells CASSLLGGTSSYEQYF. CDR3 DNA sequence: TGTGCCAGCAGTTTATTAGGTGGGACTAGCTCCTACGAGCAGTACTTC. Together with reference TRBV28 and TRBJ2-7, the CDR3 gives the full variable domain: DVKVTQSSRYLVKRTGEKVFLECVQDMDHENMFWYRQDPGLGLRLIYFSYDVKMKEKGDIPEGYSVSREKKERFSLILESASTNQTSMYLCASSLLGGTSSYEQYFGPGTRLTVT.